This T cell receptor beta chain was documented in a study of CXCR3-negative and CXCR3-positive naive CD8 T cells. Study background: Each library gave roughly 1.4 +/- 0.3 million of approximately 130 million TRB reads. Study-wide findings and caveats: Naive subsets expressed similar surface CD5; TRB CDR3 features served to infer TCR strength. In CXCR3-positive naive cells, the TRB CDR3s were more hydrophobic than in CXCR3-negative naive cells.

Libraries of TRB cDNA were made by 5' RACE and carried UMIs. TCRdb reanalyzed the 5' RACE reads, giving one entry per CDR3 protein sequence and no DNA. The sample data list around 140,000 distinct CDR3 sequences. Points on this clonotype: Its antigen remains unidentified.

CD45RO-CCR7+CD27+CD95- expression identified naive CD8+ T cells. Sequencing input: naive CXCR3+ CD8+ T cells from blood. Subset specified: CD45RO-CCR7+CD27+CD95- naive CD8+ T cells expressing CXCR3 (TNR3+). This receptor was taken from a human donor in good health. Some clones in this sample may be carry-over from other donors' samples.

The CDR3 loop reads CASSSRVLGLEQYF. The rearrangement links TRBV7-8 to TRBJ2-7; no DNA is available, so the TRBD1 call from TCRdb remains unchecked. The CDR3 sequence is 14 residues long. The germline V gene has CDR1 SGHVS and CDR2 FQNEAQ.